The present T cell receptor (beta chain) was sequenced within a study of blood T cell repertoires in COVID-19 (dated by TCRdb to about 2020). About the full investigation: Collaborator samples came from the United States, Italy and Spain and covered acute and convalescent phases of COVID-19. The prospective study material was composed of cDNA or gDNA derived from T cells, B-cell-depleted T cells, or PBMCs. The dataset comprised deeply sampled blood TCRbeta repertoires from subjects exposed to, actively infected with, or recovered from COVID-19. A freely available public database, intended as a resource for researchers studying the immune response to SARS-CoV-2, is where the repertoires were released. The samples were drawn from the first 160 participants of the ongoing ImmuneRACE study and from 950 to 1,500 subjects provided by 6 global collaborators. The sample metadata nearly always contained a de-identified subject ID, COVID-19 status, age in years and sex. Where available, HLA class I and class II types were obtained from metadata supplied by the sample provider rather than from assay-based typing.

In regard to this clone: Its antigen specificity is not known. Base quality data are lacking; no much larger clone is found one base away.

The study at large found these results: How much clinical and demographic metadata was included differed by source and by participant, and the metadata was provided uncurated.

Whole blood was collected in K2EDTA tubes by collaborating institutions according to the institutions' own protocols. For TCRbeta analysis, collaborators shipped samples as frozen whole blood, isolated PBMCs, or DNA extracted from either of those sample types. CDR1 and CDR2 were assigned from the germline V gene as SGHTA and FQGNSA. The CDR3 spans 15 residues, from the cysteine through the phenylalanine. The read is trimmed to its CDR3 DNA, 45 bases read in frame from base 1. V has 5 bases trimmed and J has 8 bases trimmed; junction bases matching no gene number 9. The immunoSEQ Assay, a bias-controlled multiplex PCR, was used to amplify TCRbeta CDR3 regions from genomic DNA. As for the authors' bioinformatics: Within the assay, amplification of reference gene primers was used to estimate how many nucleated cells each sample contained. Sequence reads were collapsed and filtered to measure the absolute abundance of every unique TCRbeta CDR3 rearrangement. For each sample, productive Simpson clonality was calculated as the square root of Simpson's diversity index across productive rearrangements. Imported from immuneACCESS, the table was reduced by TCRdb to in-frame sequences with V and J called. These copies leave out some clones; in studies compared against another copy, an unresolved V gene accounts for under half, and the cause of the remainder is not known. That table gives V, J and clone size, and the DNA gave D and trimming. The sample records under 20,000 clones, around nine tenths of which are singletons. The top ten clones comprise around 10% of the sample.

The source is a human donor in a cohort sampled during active COVID-19. Sequenced input: peripheral blood. The rearrangement joined TRBV7-2 to TRBJ1-6; TRBD1 fits 7 bases in the junction. The CDR3 corresponds to CASSPNRGPDSPLHF. The base sequence is TGTGCCAGCAGCCCCAACAGGGGTCCGGATTCACCCCTCCACTTT.